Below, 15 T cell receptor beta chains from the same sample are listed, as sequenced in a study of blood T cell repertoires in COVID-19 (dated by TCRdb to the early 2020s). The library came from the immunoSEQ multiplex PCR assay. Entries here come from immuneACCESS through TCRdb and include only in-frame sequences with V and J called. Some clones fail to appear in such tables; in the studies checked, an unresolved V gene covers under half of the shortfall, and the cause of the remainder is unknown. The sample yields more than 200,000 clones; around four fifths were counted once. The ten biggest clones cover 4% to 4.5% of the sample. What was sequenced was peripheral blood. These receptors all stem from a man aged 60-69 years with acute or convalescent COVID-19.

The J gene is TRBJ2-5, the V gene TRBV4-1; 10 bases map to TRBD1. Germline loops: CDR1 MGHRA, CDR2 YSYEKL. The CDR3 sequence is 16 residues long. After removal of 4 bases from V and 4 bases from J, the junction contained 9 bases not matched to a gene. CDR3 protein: CASSPVGGTGVETQYF. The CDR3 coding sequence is TGCGCCAGCAGCCCAGTAGGCGGGACAGGGGTAGAGACCCAGTACTTC.

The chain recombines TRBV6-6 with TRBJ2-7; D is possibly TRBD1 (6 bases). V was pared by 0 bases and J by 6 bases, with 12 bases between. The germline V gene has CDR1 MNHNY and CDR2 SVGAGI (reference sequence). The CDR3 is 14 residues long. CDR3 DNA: TGTGCCAGCAGTTACTCGCACAGGGTGGGCGAGCAGTACTTC. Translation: CASSYSHRVGEQYF.

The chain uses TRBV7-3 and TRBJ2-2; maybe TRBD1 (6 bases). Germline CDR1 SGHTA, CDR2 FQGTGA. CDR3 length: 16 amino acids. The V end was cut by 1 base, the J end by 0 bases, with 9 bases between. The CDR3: CASSLNPGANTGELFF. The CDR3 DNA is TGTGCCAGCAGCTTAAATCCAGGGGCGAACACCGGGGAGCTGTTTTTT.

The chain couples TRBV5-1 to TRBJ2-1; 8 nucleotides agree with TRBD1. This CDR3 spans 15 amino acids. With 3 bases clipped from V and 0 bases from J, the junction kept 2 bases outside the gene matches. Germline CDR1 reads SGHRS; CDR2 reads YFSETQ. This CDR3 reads CASSSDRDSYNEQFF. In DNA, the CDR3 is TGCGCCAGCAGCTCGGACAGGGACTCCTACAATGAGCAGTTCTTC.

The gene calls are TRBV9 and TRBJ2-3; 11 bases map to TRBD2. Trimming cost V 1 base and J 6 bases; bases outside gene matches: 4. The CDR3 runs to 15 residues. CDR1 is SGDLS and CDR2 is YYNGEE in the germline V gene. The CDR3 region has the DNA TGTGCCAGCAGCGTAATAGCGGGGGGGCGTGATACGCAGTATTTT. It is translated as CASSVIAGGRDTQYF.

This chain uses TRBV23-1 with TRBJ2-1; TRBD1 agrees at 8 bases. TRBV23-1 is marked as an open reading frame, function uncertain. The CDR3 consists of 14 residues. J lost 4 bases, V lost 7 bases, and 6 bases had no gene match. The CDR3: CASIPGQEYNEQFF. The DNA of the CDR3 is TGCGCCAGCATCCCGGGACAGGAGTACAATGAGCAGTTCTTC.

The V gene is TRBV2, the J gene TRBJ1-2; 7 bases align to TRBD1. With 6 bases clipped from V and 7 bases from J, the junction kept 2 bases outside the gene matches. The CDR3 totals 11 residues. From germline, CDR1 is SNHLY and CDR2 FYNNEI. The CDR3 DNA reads TGTGCCAGCAGGAGACAGGGTGGCTACACCTTC. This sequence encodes CASRRQGGYTF. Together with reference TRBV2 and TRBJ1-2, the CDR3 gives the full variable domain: EPEVTQTPSHQVTQMGQEVILRCVPISNHLYFYWYRQILGQKVEFLVSFYNNEISEKSEIFDDQFSVERPDGSNFTLKIRSTKLEDSAMYFCASRRQGGYTFGSGTRLTVV.

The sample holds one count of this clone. In nucleotides, the CDR3 is TGTGCCAGCAGTGAAGGGGGCCATAACACTGAAGCTTTCTTT. As protein: CASSEGGHNTEAFF. The V and J genes are TRBV2 and TRBJ1-1, with a tentative D call TRBD1 (5 bases). CDR1 and CDR2 (germline): SNHLY, FYNNEI. The V end was cut by 1 base, the J end by 2 bases, with 8 bases between. The CDR3 consists of 14 residues.

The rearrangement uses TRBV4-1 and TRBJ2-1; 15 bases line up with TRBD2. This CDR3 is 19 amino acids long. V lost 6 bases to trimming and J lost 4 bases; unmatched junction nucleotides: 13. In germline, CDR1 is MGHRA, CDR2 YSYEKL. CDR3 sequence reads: CASSPRTSGRAPGYNEQFF. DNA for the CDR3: TGCGCCAGCAGTCCACGGACTAGCGGGAGGGCCCCGGGGTACAATGAGCAGTTCTTC.

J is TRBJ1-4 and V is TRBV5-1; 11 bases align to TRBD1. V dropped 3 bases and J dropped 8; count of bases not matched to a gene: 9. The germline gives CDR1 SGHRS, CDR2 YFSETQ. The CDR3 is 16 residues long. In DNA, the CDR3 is TGCGCCAGCAGCTCGGACAGGGGGCTTGGAGTGGAAAAACTGTTTTTT. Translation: CASSSDRGLGVEKLFF.

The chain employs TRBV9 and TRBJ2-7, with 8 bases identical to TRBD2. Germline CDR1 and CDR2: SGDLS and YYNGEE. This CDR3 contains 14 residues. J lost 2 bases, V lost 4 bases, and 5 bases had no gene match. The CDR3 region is CASSSTSGTYEQYF. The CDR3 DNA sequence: TGTGCCAGCAGCTCAACTAGCGGAACCTACGAGCAGTACTTC. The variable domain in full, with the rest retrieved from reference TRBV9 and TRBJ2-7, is DSGVTQTPKHLITATGQRVTLRCSPRSGDLSVYWYQQSLDQGLQFLIQYYNGEERAKGNILERFSAQQFPDLHSELNLSSLELGDSALYFCASSSTSGTYEQYFGPGTRLTVT.

The CDR3 DNA reads as TGTGCCAGCAGTTTCCAAAGCGGGGGGGGCACAGATACGCAGTATTTT. It codes for CASSFQSGGGTDTQYF. The rearrangement uses TRBV28 and TRBJ2-3; 10 nucleotides match TRBD2. The V gene end was trimmed by 3 bases and the J gene end by 1 base; junction bases not matched to a gene: 4. This CDR3 comprises 16 residues. The germline CDR1 and CDR2 sequences are MDHEN and SYDVKM.

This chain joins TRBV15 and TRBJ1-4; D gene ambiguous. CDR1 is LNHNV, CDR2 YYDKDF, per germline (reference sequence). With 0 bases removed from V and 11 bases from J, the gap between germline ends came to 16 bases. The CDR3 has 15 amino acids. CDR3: CATSRDGTLGSKLFF. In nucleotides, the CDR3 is TGTGCCACCAGCAGAGATGGAACTTTGGGTAGCAAACTGTTTTTT.

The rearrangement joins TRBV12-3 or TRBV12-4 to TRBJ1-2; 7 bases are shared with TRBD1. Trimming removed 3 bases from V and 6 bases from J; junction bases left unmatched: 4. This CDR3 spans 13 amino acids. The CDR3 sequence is CASSFPGGNGYTF. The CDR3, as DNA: TGTGCCAGCAGTTTCCCAGGGGGAAATGGCTACACCTTC.

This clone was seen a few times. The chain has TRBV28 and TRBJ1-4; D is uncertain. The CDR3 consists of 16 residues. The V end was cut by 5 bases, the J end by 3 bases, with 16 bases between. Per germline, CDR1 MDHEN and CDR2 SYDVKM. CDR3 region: CASSRLGEAANEKLFF. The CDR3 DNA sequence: TGTGCCAGCAGTCGACTTGGGGAGGCAGCTAATGAAAAACTGTTTTTT.